This entry lists 14 T cell receptor beta chains sequenced from one sample in a study of T cell repertoires in cytomegalovirus infection. TCRdb re-called the reads through MiXCR, storing one row per CDR3 protein. This table has about 160,000 distinct CDR3 sequences, about 22% appearing once. These receptors have no identified antigens. The source was CD8+ T cells from cultured PBMCs, collected from culture after CMV antigen stimulation. All receptors derive from a human donor in good health (CMV status not recorded). Some clones in this sample may be carry-over from other donors' samples.

This clonotype came up a few times. CDR3 sequence reads: CASSPDVPTEAFF. The CDR3 DNA sequence: TGTGCCAGCAGCCCGGACGTTCCCACTGAAGCTTTCTTT. The V gene is TRBV9, the J gene TRBJ1-1; D uncertain. The CDR3 is 13 residues long. Germline assignment: CDR1 SGDLS and CDR2 YYNGEE. V lost 4 bases and J 4 bases, leaving 11 bases between the germline ends.

V and J are TRBV7-2 and TRBJ1-4; TRBD1 matches at 8 bases. Germline V gene sequence: CDR1 SGHTA, CDR2 FQGNSA. Germline trimming cut 5 bases from V and 3 bases from J; bases unmatched to any gene: 8. The CDR3 runs to 16 residues. The CDR3 region has the DNA TGTGCCAGCAGCCTACAGGACAGGGTGGCTAATGAAAAACTGTTTTTT. Protein sequence: CASSLQDRVANEKLFF.

This clonotype was observed a few times. CDR3 DNA: TGTGCCAGCAGTCCCCGAGGGACACTCTCCTACGAGCAGTACTTC. Protein sequence: CASSPRGTLSYEQYF. The V and J genes are TRBV28 and TRBJ2-7; a weak D match, TRBD1 (6 bases). The V end was cut by 5 bases, the J end by 0 bases, with 14 bases between. The CDR3 contains 15 residues. Germline values: CDR1 MDHEN, CDR2 SYDVKM.

The chain joins TRBV7-9 to TRBJ2-7; the match to TRBD1 covers 10 bases. The germline CDR1 and CDR2 sequences are SEHNR and FQNEAQ (reference sequence). CDR3 length: 16 amino acids. The J segment lost 2 bases and the V segment lost 1 base, leaving 5 bases of the junction unmatched. CDR3 protein: CASSLDGTGVPYEQYF. CDR3 sequence (DNA): TGTGCCAGCAGCTTAGACGGGACAGGGGTTCCCTACGAGCAGTACTTC.

The sample holds a few counts of this clonotype. The V call is TRBV27, the J call TRBJ2-7; 11 bases agree with TRBD2. The CDR3 covers 15 residues. With 7 bases clipped from V and 0 bases from J, the junction kept 5 bases outside the gene matches. The germline V gene has CDR1 MNHEY and CDR2 SMNVEV (reference sequence). For the CDR3, the DNA is TGTGCCAGCACCAAGGGGACTAGCGGCTCCTACGAGCAGTACTTC. Translated: CASTKGTSGSYEQYF.

The chain couples TRBV7-2 to TRBJ1-4; D is perhaps TRBD1 (5 bases). This CDR3 has 16 residues. Germline loops: CDR1 SGHTA, CDR2 FQGNSA. Trimming left V 0 bases short and J 3 bases short, with 11 bases between. CDR3 sequence reads: CASSLAQAEANEKLFF. DNA of the CDR3: TGTGCCAGCAGCTTAGCACAGGCGGAGGCTAATGAAAAACTGTTTTTT.

This sequence joins TRBV13 and TRBJ2-1; D is ambiguous. This CDR3 has 17 residues. With 2 bases removed from V and 0 bases from J, the gap between germline ends came to 14 bases. Germline V gene data show CDR1 as PRHDT and CDR2 as FYEKMQ (reference sequence). CDR3 protein: CASSLMGGLSSYNEQFF. The CDR3 nucleotides are TGTGCCAGCAGCTTAATGGGTGGGCTCAGCTCCTACAATGAGCAGTTCTTC.

The V gene is TRBV6-1, the J gene TRBJ1-6; TRBD1 agrees at 7 bases. This CDR3 is 16 amino acids long. The V segment lost 8 bases and the J segment 0 bases; nucleotides outside the gene matches: 7. Germline V gives CDR1 MNHNS, CDR2 SASEGT. For the CDR3, the DNA is TGTGCCAGCGTGGACAGGCCGGGCTCCTATAATTCACCCCTCCACTTT. This codes for CASVDRPGSYNSPLHF.

The rearrangement links TRBV10-3 to TRBJ2-7; TRBD1 matches at 9 bases. Germline trimming cut 7 bases from V and 1 base from J; bases unmatched to any gene: 5. Germline values: CDR1 ENHRY, CDR2 SYGVKD. This CDR3 contains 14 residues. CDR3 protein: CAINTGTGSYEQYF. CDR3 coding DNA: TGTGCCATCAATACCGGGACAGGGTCCTACGAGCAGTACTTC.

This clonotype was detected once. The genes are TRBV7-3 and TRBJ2-1; D unresolved. The CDR3 length is 12 residues. Germline V lookup: CDR1 SGHTA, CDR2 FQGTGA. With 5 bases removed from V and 9 bases from J, the gap between germline ends came to 11 bases. The CDR3 is CASSLALGEQFF. In DNA, the CDR3 is TGTGCCAGCAGCCTTGCACTGGGTGAGCAGTTCTTC.

V usage is TRBV7-6 and J usage is TRBJ2-3, with D unclear. Between the trimmed V and J ends, which lost 6 bases and 0 bases, there was a span of 22 bases. The CDR3 consists of 18 residues. Germline-derived CDR1 and CDR2 are SGHVS and FNYEAQ. The CDR3 reads CASRLNPSAHASTDTQYF. In DNA, the CDR3 is TGTGCCAGCAGATTAAACCCCTCAGCTCACGCCAGCACAGATACGCAGTATTTT.

The CDR3 here is CESRYRGLETQYF. The CDR3 DNA reads TGTGAAAGCAGGTACAGGGGGCTGGAGACCCAGTACTTC. J is TRBJ2-5 and V is TRBV6-5; 9 nucleotides agree with TRBD1. The CDR3 has 13 amino acids. Germline V CDR1 and CDR2: MNHEY, SVGAGI.

There are a few counts of this clonotype. The rearrangement uses TRBV7-9 and TRBJ2-1; 11 nucleotides agree with TRBD1. V lost 1 base to trimming and J lost 3 bases; unmatched junction nucleotides: 5. The CDR3 covers 17 residues. Germline V lookup: CDR1 SEHNR, CDR2 FQNEAQ (reference sequence). CDR3 residues: CASSLGTGGAIYNEQFF. DNA of the CDR3: TGTGCCAGCAGCTTAGGGACAGGGGGCGCCATCTACAATGAGCAGTTCTTC.

There are a few counts of this clonotype. This rearrangement joins TRBV19 to TRBJ2-7; D remains unclear. The germline V and J ends were trimmed by 0 bases and 0 bases, with 9 bases remaining between them. The CDR3 is 15 amino acids. Per the germline V gene, CDR1 is LNHDA and CDR2 is SQIVND (reference sequence). For the CDR3, the DNA is TGTGCCAGTAGTATAGAACATTCAAGCTCCTACGAGCAGTACTTC. This translates into CASSIEHSSSYEQYF.